This entry describes one TCR beta chain. Its antigen is not identified. TCRdb processed the PCR reads anew with MiXCR; each CDR3 protein has one entry. Here the sample spans around 30,000 distinct CDR3 sequences, roughly 50% being singletons. These data originate in a study of vaccination and CD4 T cells after COVID-19. For the study at large: PCR on nasal swabs identified SARS-CoV-2 in convalescent patients, of whom several were mild and one severe. Sample collection from three convalescent patients took place at day 14 and days 161 to 241 post-vaccination.

Study-wide points: Data came from relatively few convalescent patients and lacked early post-infection timepoints. Median numbers of SARS-CoV-2-reactive clonotypes increased from 21 to 38 (not a significant change).

Time point indicated: late sampling 161 to 241 days after vaccination in a few convalescent patients. The CDR3 has 13 amino acids. Germline V gives CDR1 DFQATT, CDR2 SNEGSKA (reference sequence). V lost 3 bases to trimming and J lost 3 bases, with 11 bases between them. The genes are TRBV20-1 and TRBJ2-5; D uncertain. The sample was CD4+ T cells from blood, taken about 7 months after SARS-CoV-2 vaccination. The origin of this receptor is a human donor who had recovered from COVID-19. CDR3 DNA sequence: TGCAGTGCTAGCGTCGCCGAAAAAGAGACCCAGTACTTC. Translated, it gives CSASVAEKETQYF.